Each of the 24 T cell receptor beta chains below was sequenced from the same sample in a study of blood T cell repertoires in COVID-19. Profiling relied on immunoSEQ multiplex PCR, and the TCRdb table lists in-frame clones only, not all of them. The sample has 650,000 to 800,000 clones, 85% to 90% seen once; the top ten hold roughly 0.25%. Material: peripheral blood. These receptors were collected from a woman in her late teens or twenties with acute or convalescent COVID-19.

The rearrangement links TRBV11-2 to TRBJ2-3; TRBD2 agrees at 7 bases. This CDR3 has 14 residues. Germline V gives CDR1 SGHAT, CDR2 FQNNGV. Trimming removed 5 bases from V and 6 bases from J; junction bases left unmatched: 8. In DNA form, the CDR3 reads TGTGCCAGCAGCCAGGGACTACAGTCCGATACGCAGTATTTT. This gives the protein CASSQGLQSDTQYF.

The chain is built from TRBV1 and TRBJ1-2; no DNA check was done on the table's D call, TRBD1. TRBV1 corresponds to a pseudogene. The CDR3 has 13 residues. CDR3 region: CTSSQTGSSGYTF. Here the CDR3 DNA reads TGCACCAGCAGCCAGACAGGATCTTCTGGCTACACCTTC.

CDR3 amino acids: CASSLGVGVSRETQYF. DNA of the CDR3: TGTGCCAGCAGCTTAGGGGTCGGAGTATCTAGAGAGACCCAGTACTTC. V is TRBV11-2 and J is TRBJ2-5; D unresolved. CDR3 size: 16 residues. Looked up from germline, CDR1 is SGHAT and CDR2 is FQNNGV. The V end was cut by 1 base, the J end by 4 bases, with 16 bases between.

The chain couples TRBV18 to TRBJ1-5; weak D call: TRBD1 (6 bases). The CDR3 is 13 residues long. Trimming cost V 0 bases and J 13 bases, with 13 bases left between them. Germline lookup yields CDR1 KGHSH and CDR2 LQKENI. The CDR3 protein is CASSPPNRDKQHF. The CDR3 DNA is TGTGCCAGCTCACCACCCAACCGGGACAAGCAGCATTTT.

The chain combines TRBV5-1 with TRBJ2-1, with TRBD1 identical over 7 bases. Losses at the gene ends were 3 bases for V and 3 bases for J; bases not matched to a gene: 6. Germline values: CDR1 SGHRS, CDR2 YFSETQ. This CDR3 is built from 15 residues. CDR3 DNA: TGCGCCAGCAGCTCACGACAGGGCGGCTACAATGAGCAGTTCTTC. This sequence encodes CASSSRQGGYNEQFF.

The chain joins TRBV28 to TRBJ1-2; D is undetermined. Between the trimmed V and J ends, which lost 2 bases and 6 bases, there was a span of 10 bases. This CDR3 is 13 amino acids long. In germline, CDR1 is MDHEN, CDR2 SYDVKM. CDR3 loop: CASSLTGKDGYTF. DNA of the CDR3: TGTGCCAGCAGTTTAACCGGGAAAGATGGCTACACCTTC.

This chain uses TRBV9 with TRBJ2-7; the match to TRBD1 covers 8 bases. CDR1 is SGDLS and CDR2 is YYNGEE in the germline V gene. The CDR3 runs to 14 residues. The J segment lost 4 bases and the V segment lost 3 bases, leaving 6 bases of the junction unmatched. Written as DNA, the CDR3 is TGTGCCAGCAGCGCGGGACAGGAGAGGTACGAGCAGTACTTC. It is translated as CASSAGQERYEQYF.

This clone was found a few times. The chain has TRBV7-8 and TRBJ2-2; D not certain. The CDR3 is 19 amino acids. V was pared by 2 bases and J by 0 bases, with 19 bases between. Per germline, CDR1 SGHVS and CDR2 FQNEAQ. The CDR3 DNA sequence: TGTGCCAGCAGCTTATCGCCATACCGTCAGTTCCCGAACACCGGGGAGCTGTTTTTT. This sequence encodes CASSLSPYRQFPNTGELFF.

The chain couples TRBV30 to TRBJ2-2, with a tentative D call TRBD2 (5 bases). Per the germline V gene, CDR1 is GTSNPN and CDR2 is SVGIG (reference sequence). V lost 6 bases, J lost 1 base, and 9 bases lay in between. The CDR3 covers 13 residues. CDR3 coding DNA: TGTGCCTGCTCTCGGGGGAACACCGGGGAGCTGTTTTTT. Translating gives CACSRGNTGELFF.

This CDR3 reads CASSLDARTGPSVYQETQYF. The CDR3, as DNA: TGCGCCAGCAGCTTGGATGCTAGGACAGGACCCTCCGTTTACCAAGAGACCCAGTACTTC. V and J are TRBV5-1 and TRBJ2-5; 7 bases agree with TRBD1. V was clipped by 0 bases and J by 0 bases; unmatched bases: 17. The CDR3 sequence is 20 residues long. CDR1 and CDR2 from the germline V gene are SGHRS and YFSETQ.

The V and J genes are TRBV9 and TRBJ1-2; D is perhaps TRBD1 (5 bases). The CDR3 extends over 17 amino acids. V was clipped by 0 bases and J by 6 bases, with 21 bases between them. The germline V gene encodes CDR1 SGDLS and CDR2 YYNGEE. CDR3 loop: CASSVGTGETRWDGYTF. The CDR3 bases are TGTGCCAGCAGCGTAGGAACAGGAGAGACGCGTTGGGATGGCTACACCTTC.

V gene TRBV7-9 combines with J gene TRBJ1-4; D is unclear. Trimming took 0 bases from V and 8 from J, leaving 10 bases between them. Germline V gene sequence: CDR1 SEHNR, CDR2 FQNEAQ (reference sequence). There are 14 residues in the CDR3. The CDR3 spells CASSLAGNGEKLFF. Here the CDR3 DNA reads TGTGCCAGCAGCTTAGCAGGAAACGGGGAAAAACTGTTTTTT.

This clone was seen more than once but under ten times. The rearrangement joins TRBV7-3 to TRBJ1-2; D is unresolved. V was pared by 3 bases and J by 6 bases, with 8 bases between. The CDR3 spans 12 residues. Looked up from germline, CDR1 is SGHTA and CDR2 is FQGTGA. The CDR3 reads CASSLEGNGYTF. The CDR3 DNA sequence: TGTGCCAGCAGCTTGGAGGGAAATGGCTACACCTTC.

This clone was counted once. The genes are TRBV5-6 and TRBJ1-1; D remains ambiguous. The CDR3 is 14 residues long. Germline lookup yields CDR1 SGHDT and CDR2 YYEEEE. The ends were cut back, 0 bases at V and 1 base at J, with 7 bases in the middle. CDR3 coding DNA: TGTGCCAGCAGCTTGGTACTACAGAACACTGAAGCTTTCTTT. Amino acid sequence: CASSLVLQNTEAFF. Variable domain in full (rest from reference TRBV5-6 and TRBJ1-1): DAGVTQSPTHLIKTRGQQVTLRCSPKSGHDTVSWYQQALGQGPQFIFQYYEEEERQRGNFPDRFSGHQFPNYSSELNVNALLLGDSALYLCASSLVLQNTEAFFGQGTRLTVV.

The chain employs TRBV7-9 and TRBJ2-2, with unresolved D. With 6 bases removed from V and 5 bases from J, the gap between germline ends came to 16 bases. Germline CDR1 is SEHNR and CDR2 is FQNEAQ (reference sequence). The CDR3 consists of 15 residues. In nucleotides, the CDR3 is TGTGCCAGCAGTCGGCAGGTCGGCATGACCGGGGAGCTGTTTTTT. This sequence encodes CASSRQVGMTGELFF.

The genes are TRBV5-1 and TRBJ2-7, with D possibly TRBD1 on 6 matching bases. Deletions cut 4 bases from V and 2 bases from J, with 13 bases between. Per germline, CDR1 SGHRS and CDR2 YFSETQ. The CDR3 consists of 14 residues. CDR3: CASSPSGTPYEQYF. CDR3 DNA: TGCGCCAGCAGCCCTTCCGGGACACCCTACGAGCAGTACTTC.

V is TRBV3-1 (or the pseudogene TRBV3-2) and J is TRBJ1-1; D gene ambiguous. This CDR3 comprises 17 residues. V dropped 3 bases and J dropped 5 bases, with 22 bases sitting between them. Germline CDR1 LGHDT, CDR2 YNNKEL (reference sequence). The CDR3 DNA reads as TGTGCCAGCAGCCATCTACTCGATCCCACGAGGCCAACTGAAGCTTTCTTT. Translated, it gives CASSHLLDPTRPTEAFF.

The chain has TRBV18 and TRBJ1-5, with D possibly being TRBD1 (6 bases). In germline, CDR1 is KGHSH, CDR2 LQKENI. CDR3 size: 14 residues. V lost 3 bases, J lost 4 bases, and 10 bases lay in between. The CDR3 sequence: CASSPGGLNQPQHF. The CDR3 DNA sequence: TGTGCCAGCTCACCGGGGGGGCTAAATCAGCCCCAGCATTTT.

This clone was counted a few times. This chain connects TRBV4-3 to TRBJ1-1; D remains unclear. The CDR3 is 13 amino acids. V was shortened by 3 bases and J by 4 bases, with 9 bases between the two germline ends. CDR1 LGHNA and CDR2 YSLEER come from the germline V gene. The CDR3 bases are TGCGCCAGCAGCCACAACACAGCCACTGAAGCTTTCTTT. Protein: CASSHNTATEAFF.

The V gene is TRBV4-3, the J gene TRBJ1-2; D gene unclear. Per the germline V gene, CDR1 is LGHNA and CDR2 is YSLEER. There are 16 residues in the CDR3. V was pared by 4 bases and J by 5 bases, with 20 bases between. This CDR3 reads CASSPRWEGATYGYTF. The DNA for the CDR3 is TGCGCCAGCAGCCCTCGGTGGGAGGGCGCGACGTATGGCTACACCTTC.

The chain is built from TRBV5-1 and TRBJ1-2; 7 bases are a match to TRBD1. V lost 4 bases, J lost 4 bases, and 7 bases stayed unmatched. Germline V gene sequence: CDR1 SGHRS, CDR2 YFSETQ. This CDR3 spans 14 amino acids. CDR3 nucleotides: TGCGCCAGCAGCCCCACAGGGGTCAGCTATGGCTACACCTTC. Translation gives CASSPTGVSYGYTF.

The chain carries TRBV7-8 and TRBJ1-6; 7 bases agree with TRBD1. The V segment lost 5 bases and the J segment 5 bases; nucleotides outside the gene matches: 9. The CDR3 extends over 16 amino acids. Germline V gives CDR1 SGHVS, CDR2 FQNEAQ. The CDR3 nucleotides are TGTGCCAGCAGCGCGACCGGGACAGCCAATAATTCACCCCTCCACTTT. Translated, it gives CASSATGTANNSPLHF.

The V call is TRBV6-2 or TRBV6-3, the J call TRBJ1-1; no definite D call. Trimming took off 2 bases at V and 0 bases at J, with 7 bases between the two ends. The germline V gene encodes CDR1 MNHEY and CDR2 SVGEGT. The CDR3 length is 14 residues. CDR3: CASSYMDLNTEAFF. The CDR3 nucleotides read TGTGCCAGCAGTTACATGGACTTGAACACTGAAGCTTTCTTT.

The V gene is TRBV28, the J gene TRBJ1-2; TRBD1 is a possible D gene (5 bases). V was shortened by 3 bases and J by 8 bases, with 10 bases between the two germline ends. The CDR3 has 12 residues. The germline V gene has CDR1 MDHEN and CDR2 SYDVKM. CDR3 protein: CASSFLWGGYTF. The CDR3, as DNA: TGTGCCAGCAGTTTCCTCTGGGGCGGCTACACCTTC.